The source of this T cell receptor (beta chain) is a study of molecular identifiers for immune sequencing clone quantification. Study-level points and caveats: Molecules of identical TCR sharing a barcode could underestimate highly expanded clone sizes.

The sample holds many counts of this clonotype. Its antigen remains unidentified. Using 10%, 30% or 50% RNA, naive CD8 libraries were derived from around 20,000 to 1,000,000 sorted cells. Sorting captured naive CD8 T cells as CD8+CD4-CCR7+CD45RA+. Bulk TCR libraries used previously described methods and listed TCR primers. TCRdb independently ran MiXCR on the PCR reads; one entry per CDR3 protein. Found here are about 510,000 distinct CDR3 sequences, about 20% of them singletons; the top ten hold about 0.8%. This CDR3 is 13 amino acids long. In germline, CDR1 is MNHEY, CDR2 SVGEGT. V was clipped by 2 bases and J by 7 bases, with 11 bases between them.

The chain carries TRBV6-2 or TRBV6-3 and TRBJ1-1; D unclear. This clonotype originated in a human donor in good health. Some libraries in this study had Jurkat cell RNA spiked in. What was sequenced was naive CD8+ T cells from blood, with Jurkat cell RNA spiked in. Indicated subset: FACS-sorted CD8+CD4-CCR7+CD45RA+ naive T cells. Here the CDR3 DNA reads TGTGCCAGCAGTTACAACTACGGATTTGAAGCTTTCTTT. It specifies CASSYNYGFEAFF.